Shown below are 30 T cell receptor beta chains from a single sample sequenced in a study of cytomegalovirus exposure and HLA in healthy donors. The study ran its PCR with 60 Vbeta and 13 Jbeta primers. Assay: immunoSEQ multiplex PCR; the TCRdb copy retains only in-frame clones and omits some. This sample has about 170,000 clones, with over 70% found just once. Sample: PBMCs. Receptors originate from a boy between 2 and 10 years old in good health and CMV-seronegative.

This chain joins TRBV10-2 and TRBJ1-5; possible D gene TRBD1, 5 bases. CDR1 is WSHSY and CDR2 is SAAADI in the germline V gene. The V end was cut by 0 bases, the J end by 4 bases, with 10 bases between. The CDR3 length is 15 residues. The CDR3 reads CASSESGGRNQPQHF. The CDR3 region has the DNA TGCGCCAGCAGTGAGTCTGGGGGGAGGAATCAGCCCCAGCATTTT.

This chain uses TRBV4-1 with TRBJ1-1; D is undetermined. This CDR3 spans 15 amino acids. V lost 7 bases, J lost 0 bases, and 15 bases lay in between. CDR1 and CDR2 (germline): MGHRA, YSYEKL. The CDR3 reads CASKNLDGLNTEAFF. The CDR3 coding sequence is TGCGCCAGCAAAAACCTAGACGGATTGAACACTGAAGCTTTCTTT.

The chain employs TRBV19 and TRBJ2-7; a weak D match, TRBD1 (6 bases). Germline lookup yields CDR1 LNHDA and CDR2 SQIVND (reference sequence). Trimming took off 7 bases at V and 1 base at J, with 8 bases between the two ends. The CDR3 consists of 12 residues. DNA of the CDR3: TGTGCCAGTAAGGGGGATTCCTACGAGCAGTACTTC. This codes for CASKGDSYEQYF.

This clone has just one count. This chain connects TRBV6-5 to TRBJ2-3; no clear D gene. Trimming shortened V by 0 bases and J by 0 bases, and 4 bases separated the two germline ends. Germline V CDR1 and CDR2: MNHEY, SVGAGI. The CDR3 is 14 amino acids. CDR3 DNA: TGTGCCAGCAGTTACTCGACTAGCACAGATACGCAGTATTTT. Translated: CASSYSTSTDTQYF.

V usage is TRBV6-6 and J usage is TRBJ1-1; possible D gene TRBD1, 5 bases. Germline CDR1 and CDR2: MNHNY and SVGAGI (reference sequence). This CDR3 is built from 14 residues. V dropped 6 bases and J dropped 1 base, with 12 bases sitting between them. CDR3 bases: TGTGCCAGCAGCAGCGGGGGGGGGAACACTGAAGCTTTCTTT. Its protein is CASSSGGGNTEAFF.

CDR3 bases: TGCAGCGTTGGGGCGGGAGCACGCTACGAGCAGTACTTC. Its protein is CSVGAGARYEQYF. The chain uses TRBV29-1 and TRBJ2-7, with 7 nucleotides matching TRBD2. Germline V gene lookup returns CDR1 SQVTM and CDR2 ANQGSEA. Unmatched junction bases numbered 6, after V lost 4 bases and J lost 3 bases. The CDR3 runs to 13 residues.

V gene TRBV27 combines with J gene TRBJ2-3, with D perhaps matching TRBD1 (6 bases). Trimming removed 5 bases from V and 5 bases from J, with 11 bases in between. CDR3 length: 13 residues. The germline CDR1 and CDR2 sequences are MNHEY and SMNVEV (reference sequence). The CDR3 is CASSRQTGDTQYF. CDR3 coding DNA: TGTGCCAGCAGTCGCCAGACAGGAGATACGCAGTATTTT.

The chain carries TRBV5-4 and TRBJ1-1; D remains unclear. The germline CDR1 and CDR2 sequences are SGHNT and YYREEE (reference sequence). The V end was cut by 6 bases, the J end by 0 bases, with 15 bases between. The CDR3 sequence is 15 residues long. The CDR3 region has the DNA TGTGCCAGCACCCCCTGGGGAGGCGTGAACACTGAAGCTTTCTTT. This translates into CASTPWGGVNTEAFF.

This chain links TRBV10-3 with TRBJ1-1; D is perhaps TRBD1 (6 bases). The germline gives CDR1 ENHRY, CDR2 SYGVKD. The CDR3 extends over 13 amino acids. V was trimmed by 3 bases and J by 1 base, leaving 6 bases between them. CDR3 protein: CAISDRGNTEAFF. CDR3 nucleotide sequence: TGTGCCATCAGTGACAGGGGGAACACTGAAGCTTTCTTT.

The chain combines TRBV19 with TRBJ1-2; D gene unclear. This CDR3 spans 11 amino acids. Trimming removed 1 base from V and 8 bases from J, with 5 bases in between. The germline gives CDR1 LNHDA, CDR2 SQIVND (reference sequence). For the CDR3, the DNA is TGTGCCAGTAGTATAGCGGAGGGCTACACCTTC. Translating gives CASSIAEGYTF.

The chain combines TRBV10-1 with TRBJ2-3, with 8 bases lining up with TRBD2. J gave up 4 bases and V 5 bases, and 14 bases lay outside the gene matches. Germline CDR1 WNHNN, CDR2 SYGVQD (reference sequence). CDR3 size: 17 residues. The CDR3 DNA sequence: TGCGCCAGCAGTTTTAACGGGACTAGTTCGTTTTCAGATACGCAGTATTTT. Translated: CASSFNGTSSFSDTQYF.

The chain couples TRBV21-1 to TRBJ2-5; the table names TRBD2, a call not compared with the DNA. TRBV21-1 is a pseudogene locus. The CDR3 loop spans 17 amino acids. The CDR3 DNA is TGTGCCAGCAGCAAATTGGAAGCTAGCGGGGTACAAGAGACCCAGTACTTC. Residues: CASSKLEASGVQETQYF.

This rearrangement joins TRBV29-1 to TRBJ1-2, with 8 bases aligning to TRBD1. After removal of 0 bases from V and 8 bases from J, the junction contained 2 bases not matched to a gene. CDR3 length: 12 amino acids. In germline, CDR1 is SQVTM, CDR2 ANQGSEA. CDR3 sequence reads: CSVEDSGGGYTF. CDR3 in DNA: TGCAGCGTTGAAGATTCAGGGGGCGGCTACACCTTC.

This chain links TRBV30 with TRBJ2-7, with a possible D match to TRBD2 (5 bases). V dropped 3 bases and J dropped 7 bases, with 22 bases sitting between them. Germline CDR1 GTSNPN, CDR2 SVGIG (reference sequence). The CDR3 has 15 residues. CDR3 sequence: CAWSLTRASSGEQYF. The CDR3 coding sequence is TGTGCCTGGAGCTTAACACGGGCCTCCTCGGGGGAGCAGTACTTC.

This CDR3 is CASSPSDRVGNTIYF. CDR3 coding DNA: TGTGCCAGCAGCCCGTCGGACAGGGTTGGAAACACCATATATTTT. This rearrangement joins TRBV6-1 to TRBJ1-3; 8 positions agree with TRBD1. Trimming at V came to 6 bases and at J to 3 bases, leaving 7 bases not matched to a gene. The CDR3 runs to 15 residues. Per the germline V gene, CDR1 is MNHNS and CDR2 is SASEGT.

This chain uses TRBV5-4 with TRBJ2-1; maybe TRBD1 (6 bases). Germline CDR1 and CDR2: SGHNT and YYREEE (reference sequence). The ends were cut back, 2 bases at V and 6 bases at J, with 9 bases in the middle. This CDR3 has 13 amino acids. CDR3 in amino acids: CASSFGDINEQFF. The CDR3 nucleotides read TGTGCCAGCAGCTTCGGGGACATCAATGAGCAGTTCTTC. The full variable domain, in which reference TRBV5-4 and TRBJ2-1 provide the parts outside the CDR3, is ETGVTQSPTHLIKTRGQQVTLRCSSQSGHNTVSWYQQALGQGPQFIFQYYREEENGRGNFPPRFSGLQFPNYSSELNVNALELDDSALYLCASSFGDINEQFFGPGTRLTVL.

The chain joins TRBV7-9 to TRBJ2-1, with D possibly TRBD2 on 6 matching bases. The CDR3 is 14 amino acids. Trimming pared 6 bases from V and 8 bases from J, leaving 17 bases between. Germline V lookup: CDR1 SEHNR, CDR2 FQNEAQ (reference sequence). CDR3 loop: CASSHKSSDHEQFF. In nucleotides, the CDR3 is TGTGCCAGCAGTCATAAATCTAGCGACCATGAGCAGTTCTTC.

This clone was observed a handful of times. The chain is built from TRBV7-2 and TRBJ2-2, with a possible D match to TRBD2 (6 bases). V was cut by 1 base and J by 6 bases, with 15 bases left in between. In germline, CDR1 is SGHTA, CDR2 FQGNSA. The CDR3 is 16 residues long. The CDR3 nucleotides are TGTGCCAGCAGCTTAGGTGGGGTCGGGGAGGCCGGGGAGCTGTTTTTT. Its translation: CASSLGGVGEAGELFF. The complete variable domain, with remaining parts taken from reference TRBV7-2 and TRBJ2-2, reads GAGVSQSPSNKVTEKGKDVELRCDPISGHTALYWYRQSLGQGLEFLIYFQGNSAPDKSGLPSDRFSAERTGGSVSTLTIQRTQQEDSAVYLCASSLGGVGEAGELFFGEGSRLTVL.

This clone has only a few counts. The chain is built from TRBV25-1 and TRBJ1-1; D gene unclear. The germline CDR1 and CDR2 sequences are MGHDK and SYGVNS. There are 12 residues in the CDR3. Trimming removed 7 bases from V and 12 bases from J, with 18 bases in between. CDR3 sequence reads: CASISIGGRTFF. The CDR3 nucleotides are TGTGCCAGCATCAGTATCGGAGGGAGAACTTTCTTT.

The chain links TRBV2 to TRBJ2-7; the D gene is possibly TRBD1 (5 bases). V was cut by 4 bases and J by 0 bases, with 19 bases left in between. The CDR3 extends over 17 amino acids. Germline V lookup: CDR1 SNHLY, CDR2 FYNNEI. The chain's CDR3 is CASSGPSGALLSYEQYF. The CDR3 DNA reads TGTGCCAGCAGTGGACCCTCTGGGGCCCTCCTCTCCTACGAGCAGTACTTC. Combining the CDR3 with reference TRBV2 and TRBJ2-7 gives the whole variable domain EPEVTQTPSHQVTQMGQEVILRCVPISNHLYFYWYRQILGQKVEFLVSFYNNEISEKSEIFDDQFSVERPDGSNFTLKIRSTKLEDSAMYFCASSGPSGALLSYEQYFGPGTRLTVT.

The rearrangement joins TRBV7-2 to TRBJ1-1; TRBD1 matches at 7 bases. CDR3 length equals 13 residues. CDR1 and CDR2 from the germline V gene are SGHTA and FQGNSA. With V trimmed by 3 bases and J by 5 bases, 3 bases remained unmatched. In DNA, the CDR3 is TGTGCCAGCAGCTTCCGGACAGGTACTGAAGCTTTCTTT. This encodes CASSFRTGTEAFF.

This CDR3 reads CASAPGLAAYEQYF. The CDR3 coding sequence is TGCGCCAGTGCACCGGGACTAGCGGCTTACGAGCAGTACTTC. This sequence joins TRBV5-1 and TRBJ2-7; TRBD2 matches at 11 bases. With 8 bases clipped from V and 4 bases from J, the junction kept 8 bases outside the gene matches. CDR3 length: 14 amino acids. Germline loops: CDR1 SGHRS, CDR2 YFSETQ.

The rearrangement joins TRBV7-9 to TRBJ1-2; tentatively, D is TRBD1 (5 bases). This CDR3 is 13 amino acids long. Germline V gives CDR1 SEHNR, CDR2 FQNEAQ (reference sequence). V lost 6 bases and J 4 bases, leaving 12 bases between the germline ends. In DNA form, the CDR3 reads TGTGCCAGCAGACACCCCGGGGGCTATGGCTACACCTTC. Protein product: CASRHPGGYGYTF.

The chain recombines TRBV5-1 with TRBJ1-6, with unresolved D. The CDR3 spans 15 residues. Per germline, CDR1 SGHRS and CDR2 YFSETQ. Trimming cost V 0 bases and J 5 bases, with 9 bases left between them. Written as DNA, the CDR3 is TGCGCCAGCAGCTTGGATACAGATAATAATTCACCCCTCCACTTT. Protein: CASSLDTDNNSPLHF.

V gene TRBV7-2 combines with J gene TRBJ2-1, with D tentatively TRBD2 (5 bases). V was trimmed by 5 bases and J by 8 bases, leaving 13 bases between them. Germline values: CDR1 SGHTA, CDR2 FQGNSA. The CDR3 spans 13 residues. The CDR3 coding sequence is TGTGCCAGCAGCCTTACTAGTATCTATGAGCAGTTCTTC. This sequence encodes CASSLTSIYEQFF.

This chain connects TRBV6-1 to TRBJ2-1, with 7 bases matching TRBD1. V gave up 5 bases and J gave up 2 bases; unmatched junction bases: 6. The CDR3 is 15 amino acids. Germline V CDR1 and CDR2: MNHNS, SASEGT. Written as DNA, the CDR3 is TGTGCCAGCAGTTCCGGGACAGCCCCCTACAATGAGCAGTTCTTC. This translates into CASSSGTAPYNEQFF.

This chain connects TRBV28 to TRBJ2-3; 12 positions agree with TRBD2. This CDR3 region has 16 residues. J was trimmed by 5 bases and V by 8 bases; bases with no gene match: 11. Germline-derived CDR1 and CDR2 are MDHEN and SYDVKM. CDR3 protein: CASHPRGLAGIDTQYF. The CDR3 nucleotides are TGTGCCAGCCACCCAAGAGGACTAGCGGGAATAGATACGCAGTATTTT. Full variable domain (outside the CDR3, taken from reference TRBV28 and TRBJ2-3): DVKVTQSSRYLVKRTGEKVFLECVQDMDHENMFWYRQDPGLGLRLIYFSYDVKMKEKGDIPEGYSVSREKKERFSLILESASTNQTSMYLCASHPRGLAGIDTQYFGPGTRLTVL.

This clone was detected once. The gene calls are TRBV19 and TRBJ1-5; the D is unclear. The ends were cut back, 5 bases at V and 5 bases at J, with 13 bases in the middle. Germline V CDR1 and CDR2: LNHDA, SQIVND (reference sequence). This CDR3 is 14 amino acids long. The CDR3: CASSSMWLDQPQHF. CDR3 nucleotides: TGTGCCAGTAGTTCAATGTGGCTAGATCAGCCCCAGCATTTT.

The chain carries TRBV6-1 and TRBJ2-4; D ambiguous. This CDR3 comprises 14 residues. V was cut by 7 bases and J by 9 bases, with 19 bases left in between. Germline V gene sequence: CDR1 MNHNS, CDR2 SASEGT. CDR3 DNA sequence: TGTGCCAGCACGACTCAAGCTAGTTCGACCATTCAGTACTTC. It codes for CASTTQASSTIQYF.

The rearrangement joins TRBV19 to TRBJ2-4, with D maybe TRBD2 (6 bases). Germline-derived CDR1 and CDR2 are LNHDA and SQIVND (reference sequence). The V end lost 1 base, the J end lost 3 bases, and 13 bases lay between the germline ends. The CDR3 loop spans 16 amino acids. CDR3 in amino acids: CASSIVLASVKNIQYF. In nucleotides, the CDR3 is TGTGCCAGTAGTATAGTATTGGCTAGCGTCAAAAACATTCAGTACTTC.